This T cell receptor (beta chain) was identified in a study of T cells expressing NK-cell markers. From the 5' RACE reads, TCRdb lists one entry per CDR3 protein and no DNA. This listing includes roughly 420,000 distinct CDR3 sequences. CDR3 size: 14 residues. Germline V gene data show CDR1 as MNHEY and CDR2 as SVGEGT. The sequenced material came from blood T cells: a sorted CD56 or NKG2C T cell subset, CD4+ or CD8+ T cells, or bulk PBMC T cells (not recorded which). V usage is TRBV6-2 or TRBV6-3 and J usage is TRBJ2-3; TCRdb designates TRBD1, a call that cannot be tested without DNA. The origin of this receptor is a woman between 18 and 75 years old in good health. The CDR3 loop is CASSYTGGADTQYF.